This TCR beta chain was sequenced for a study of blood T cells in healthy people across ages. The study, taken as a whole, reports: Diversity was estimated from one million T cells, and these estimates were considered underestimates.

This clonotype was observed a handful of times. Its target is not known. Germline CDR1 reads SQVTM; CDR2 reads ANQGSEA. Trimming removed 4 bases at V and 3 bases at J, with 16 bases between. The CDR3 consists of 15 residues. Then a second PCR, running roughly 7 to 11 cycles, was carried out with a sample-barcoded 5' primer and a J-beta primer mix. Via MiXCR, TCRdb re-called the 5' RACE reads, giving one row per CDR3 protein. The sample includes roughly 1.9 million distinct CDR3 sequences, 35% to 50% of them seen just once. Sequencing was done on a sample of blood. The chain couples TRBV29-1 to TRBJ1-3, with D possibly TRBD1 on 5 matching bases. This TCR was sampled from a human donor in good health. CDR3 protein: CSVVGGGPGGNTIYF. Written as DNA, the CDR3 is TGCAGCGTTGTAGGTGGGGGACCTGGTGGAAACACCATATATTTT.